This TCR beta chain was sequenced during a study of T cell changes during pregnancy in multiple sclerosis. Only in-frame clones appear in the TCRdb table, and some are missing; sequencing was by immunoSEQ multiplex PCR. This table has about 96,000 clones, 85% to 95% appearing once. CDR1 and CDR2 from the germline V gene are SGHTA and FQGTGA. The CDR3 is made up of 15 amino acids. Losses at the gene ends were 5 bases for V and 0 bases for J; bases not matched to a gene: 4. The receptor was derived from a female donor with multiple sclerosis, enrolled in a pregnancy study. Sequencing used peripheral blood, obtained in the first trimester of pregnancy. This chain uses TRBV7-3 with TRBJ2-1; 7 nucleotides align to TRBD1. CDR3: CASSRTGSSYNEQFF. In DNA form, the CDR3 reads TGTGCCAGCAGCCGGACAGGAAGCTCCTACAATGAGCAGTTCTTC. Full variable domain (rest looked up from reference TRBV7-3 and TRBJ2-1): GAGVSQTPSNKVTEKGKYVELRCDPISGHTALYWYRQSLGQGPEFLIYFQGTGAADDSGLPNDRFFAVRPEGSVSTLKIQRTERGDSAVYLCASSRTGSSYNEQFFGPGTRLTVL.